Listed below are T cell receptor beta chains from one sample, sequenced in a study of CD8 T cells in ankylosing spondylitis. One entry per CDR3 protein, called by TCRdb with MiXCR from the 5' RACE reads. Here the sample spans approximately 220,000 distinct CDR3 sequences, roughly 10% being singletons. The sequenced sample was blood, either unsorted or a sorted T cell fraction (not recorded which). Receptors originate from a male donor with ankylosing spondylitis or in good health (not recorded which). Both conserved end residues are part of each CDR3. D genes are given only for firm matches. Not every row has a clone size; where given, it reads once, few, many or a size class.

j_call v_call clone_size d_call cdr3_nt cdr3_aa
TRBJ2-1 TRBV6-5 many TRBD2 TGTGCCAGCAGTTCAAGGGGACTAGCGTTCGATGAGCAGTTCTTC CASSSRGLAFDEQFF
TRBJ1-5 TRBV28 few - TGTGCCAGCAGTCCCCCGTTCAGGCTTAGGAGCAATCAGCCCCAGCATTTT CASSPPFRLRSNQPQHF
TRBJ1-5 TRBV24-1 many - TGTGCCACCAGTGAAACAGGGTTTTCGAGCAATCAGCCCCAGCATTTT CATSETGFSSNQPQHF
TRBJ2-7 TRBV5-1 - - TGCGCCAGCATCTTGGAGCCAGGATCTTCCTACGAGCAGTACTTC CASILEPGSSYEQYF
TRBJ2-1 TRBV28 few TRBD2 TGTGCCAGCAGTTCACCCAGCGGGGGCCCCAATGAGCAGTTCTTC CASSSPSGGPNEQFF
TRBJ2-3 TRBV27 many - TGTGCCAGCAGCCTCAGGGGGCGGAACGGGGGGAACACAGATACGCAGTATTTT CASSLRGRNGGNTDTQYF
TRBJ2-2 TRBV7-9 few - TGTGCCAGCAGCTCCCCGGGGTCCTTAAACACCGGGGAGCTGTTTTTT CASSSPGSLNTGELFF
TRBJ1-1 TRBV9 many - TGTGCCAGCAGCCCCCGGGGGGGATCGAGCACTGAAGCTTTCTTT CASSPRGGSSTEAFF
TRBJ1-5 TRBV18 many - TGTGCCAGCTCACCGGTCGGGGGTGACAATCAGCCCCAGCATTTT CASSPVGGDNQPQHF
TRBJ1-5 TRBV12-3/TRBV12-4 - - TGTGCCAGCAGCCGGACAGAACATCAGCCCCAGCATTTT CASSRTEHQPQHF
TRBJ1-6 TRBV11-2 - TRBD1 TGTGCCAGCAGCCACGGGACAGGAGCCTATAATTCACCCCTCCACTTT CASSHGTGAYNSPLHF
TRBJ2-7 TRBV19 few - TGTGCCAGCCGGGGAGAAGCCTACGAGCAGTACTTC CASRGEAYEQYF
TRBJ2-5 TRBV12-3/TRBV12-4 - TRBD2 TGTGCCAGCGCCCCCTTGGGGGGGGGAGAGACCCAGTACTTC CASAPLGGGETQYF
TRBJ2-5 TRBV7-6 few - TGTGCCAGCAGCACCGACAGGCAAGAGACCCAGTACTTC CASSTDRQETQYF
TRBJ2-7 TRBV20-1 few - TGCAGTGCGACGGGTGGGCTCGTGTACGAGCAGTACTTC CSATGGLVYEQYF
TRBJ2-1 TRBV20-1 many TRBD2 TGCAGTGCTAGTCCCGGGGGGGGGTCCTACAATGAGCAGTTCTTC CSASPGGGSYNEQFF
TRBJ2-2 TRBV20-1 many TRBD2 TGCAGTGCTATTACAGGCCTAGCGGGGACCGGGGAGCTGTTTTTT CSAITGLAGTGELFF
TRBJ2-7 TRBV20-1 many TRBD1 TGCAGTGCTAGAGATCCTGGGGGACAGGGTCCCTACGAGCAGTACTTC CSARDPGGQGPYEQYF
TRBJ1-5 TRBV5-6 many TRBD1 TGTGCCAGCAGCATGAGACAGGGCTTCAATCAGCCCCAGCATTTT CASSMRQGFNQPQHF
TRBJ1-2 TRBV12-3/TRBV12-4 - - TGTGCCAGCAGGGGGCCCAGTGTTAATGGCTACACCTTC CASRGPSVNGYTF
TRBJ2-3 TRBV5-1 many TRBD2 TGCGCCAGCAGCCGACGACTAGCGGGCAACACAGATACGCAGTATTTT CASSRRLAGNTDTQYF
TRBJ2-5 TRBV7-9 many - TGTGCCAGCAGAATTCTTCAAGAGACCCAGTACTTC CASRILQETQYF
TRBJ2-5 TRBV5-1 many TRBD2 TGCGCCAGCAGCCTGGAACAGAGCGGGGGGGCCCGGGAGACCCAGTACTTC CASSLEQSGGARETQYF
TRBJ2-1 TRBV7-8 - TRBD1 TGTGCCAGCAGCTTAGGCCCCGGACAGGGGGCTTACAATGAGCAGTTCTTC CASSLGPGQGAYNEQFF
TRBJ1-5 TRBV28 many TRBD1 TGTGCCAGCAGTTCCCTGGGGACAGGGTTGGGCAATCAGCCCCAGCATTTT CASSSLGTGLGNQPQHF
TRBJ1-2 TRBV29-1 - TRBD1 TGCAGCGTTGACAGTCCATACAGGGGTAACTATGGCTACACCTTC CSVDSPYRGNYGYTF
TRBJ1-1 TRBV5-1 many - TGCGCCAGCAGCTACAGGGTGAACACTGAAGCTTTCTTT CASSYRVNTEAFF
TRBJ2-2 TRBV7-3 many - TGTGCCAGCAGCTTAGGCATTGAAACCGGGGAGCTGTTTTTT CASSLGIETGELFF
TRBJ2-1 TRBV12-3/TRBV12-4 - - TGTGCCAGCGTACCCGGCGTAGCGGACTACTACAATGAGCAGTTCTTC CASVPGVADYYNEQFF
TRBJ2-5 TRBV5-1 - - TGCGCCAGCAGCATTACGGTGGAGGAGACCCAGTACTTC CASSITVEETQYF
TRBJ2-7 TRBV11-2 many - TGTGCCAGCAGCTATGCCCAGGGGCAAGGGCAGTACTTC CASSYAQGQGQYF
TRBJ1-2 TRBV7-9 many TRBD1 TGTGCCAGCAGTAACGATGGGACAGTTAACTATGGCTACACCTTC CASSNDGTVNYGYTF
TRBJ2-1 TRBV11-2 - - TGTGCCAGCAGCTTACTAGCTGAGGGTGAGCAGTTCTTC CASSLLAEGEQFF
TRBJ2-3 TRBV5-1 - TRBD1 TGCGCCAGCAGCTTGGAGGGGCAGGGGGCTAGGGATTTT CASSLEGQGARDF
TRBJ2-7 TRBV15 many - TGTGCCACCAGCAGAGAGGCACAGGGCTCCTACGAGCAGTACTTC CATSREAQGSYEQYF
TRBJ1-5 TRBV9 many - TGTGCCAGCAGCGTAGGAATCAATCAGCCCCAGCATTTT CASSVGINQPQHF
TRBJ2-7 TRBV6-6 many - TGTGCCAGCAGTTACCGCCCCTCGGAGCAGTACTTC CASSYRPSEQYF
TRBJ2-7 TRBV7-8 many TRBD1 TGTGCCAGCAGCTTAGCGGGACAGAGCCTTGGCGAGCAGTACTTC CASSLAGQSLGEQYF
TRBJ2-4 TRBV11-2 many TRBD2 TGTGCCAGCAGCTTAGGTCGGCGGGGGGGCCGGGTCAAAAACATTCAGTACTTC CASSLGRRGGRVKNIQYF